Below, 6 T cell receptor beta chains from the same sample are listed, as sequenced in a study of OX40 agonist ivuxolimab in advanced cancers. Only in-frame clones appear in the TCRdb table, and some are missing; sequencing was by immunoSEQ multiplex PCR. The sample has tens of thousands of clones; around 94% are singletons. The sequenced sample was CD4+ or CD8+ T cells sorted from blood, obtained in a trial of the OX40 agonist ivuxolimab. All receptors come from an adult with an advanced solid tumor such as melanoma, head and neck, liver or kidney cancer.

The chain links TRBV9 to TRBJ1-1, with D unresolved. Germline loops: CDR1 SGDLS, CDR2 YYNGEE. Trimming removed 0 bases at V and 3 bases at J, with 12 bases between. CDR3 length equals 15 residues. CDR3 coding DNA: TGTGCCAGCAGCGTAGGAGTTAGGTCAGACACTGAAGCTTTCTTT. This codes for CASSVGVRSDTEAFF.

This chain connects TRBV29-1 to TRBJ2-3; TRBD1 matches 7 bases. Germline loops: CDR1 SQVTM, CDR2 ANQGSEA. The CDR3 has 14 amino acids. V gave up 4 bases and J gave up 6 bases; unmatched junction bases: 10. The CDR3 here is CSVGANDRADTQYF. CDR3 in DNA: TGCAGCGTTGGGGCCAACGACAGGGCGGATACGCAGTATTTT.

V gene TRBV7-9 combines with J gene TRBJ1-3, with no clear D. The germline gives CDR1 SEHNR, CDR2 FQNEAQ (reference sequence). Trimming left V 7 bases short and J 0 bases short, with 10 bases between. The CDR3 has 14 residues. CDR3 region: CASTLGSSGNTIYF. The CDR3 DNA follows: TGTGCCAGCACCTTGGGGAGCTCTGGAAACACCATATATTTT.

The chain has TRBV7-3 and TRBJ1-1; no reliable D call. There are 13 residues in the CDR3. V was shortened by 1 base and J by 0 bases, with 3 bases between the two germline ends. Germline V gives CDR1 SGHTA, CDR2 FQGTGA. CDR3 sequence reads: CASSLKVNTEAFF. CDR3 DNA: TGTGCCAGCAGCTTAAAAGTGAACACTGAAGCTTTCTTT.

The CDR3 region has the DNA TGTGCCAGCAGCAAGGGGGGGGAACCGCACGAGCAGTACTTC. Its translation: CASSKGGEPHEQYF. The chain combines TRBV21-1 with TRBJ2-7; the DNA was not compared with TRBD2, the D call given in the table. TRBV21-1 is shown as a pseudogene. The CDR3 loop spans 14 amino acids.

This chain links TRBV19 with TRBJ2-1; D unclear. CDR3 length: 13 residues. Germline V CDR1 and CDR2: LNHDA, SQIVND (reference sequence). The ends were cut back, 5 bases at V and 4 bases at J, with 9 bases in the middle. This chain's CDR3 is CASSATDYNEQFF. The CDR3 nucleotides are TGTGCCAGTAGTGCCACAGATTACAATGAGCAGTTCTTC.